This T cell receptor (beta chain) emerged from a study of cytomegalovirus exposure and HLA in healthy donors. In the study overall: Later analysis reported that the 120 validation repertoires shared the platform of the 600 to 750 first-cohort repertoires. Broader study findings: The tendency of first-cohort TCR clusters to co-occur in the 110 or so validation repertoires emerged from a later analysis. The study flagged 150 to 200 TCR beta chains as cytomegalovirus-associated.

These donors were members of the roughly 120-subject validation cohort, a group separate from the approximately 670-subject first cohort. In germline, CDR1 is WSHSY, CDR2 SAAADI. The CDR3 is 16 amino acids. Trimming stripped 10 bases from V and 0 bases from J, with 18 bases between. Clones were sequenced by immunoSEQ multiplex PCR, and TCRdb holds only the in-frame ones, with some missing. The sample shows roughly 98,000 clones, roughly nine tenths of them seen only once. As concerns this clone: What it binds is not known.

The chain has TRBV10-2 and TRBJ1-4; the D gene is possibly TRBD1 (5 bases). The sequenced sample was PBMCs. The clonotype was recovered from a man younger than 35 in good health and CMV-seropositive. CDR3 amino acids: CATRQFSGATNEKLFF. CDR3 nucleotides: TGCGCCACACGACAGTTTTCGGGCGCAACTAATGAAAAACTGTTTTTT.